Sequencing of this T cell receptor (beta chain) was carried out in a study of beta chain features in type 1 diabetes. TCRB transcripts that were expressed got sequenced, as all of the isolated RNA had been reverse transcribed. The data were produced by immunoSEQ multiplex PCR, yet TCRdb's version contains in-frame clones alone and is incomplete. The sample includes around 300,000 clones, 8% of them seen just once. The CDR3 has 16 residues. Germline V gene sequence: CDR1 SGHTA, CDR2 FQGTGA. V lost 0 bases to trimming and J lost 3 bases; unmatched junction nucleotides: 5. This clone showed up just a few times.

Sequenced sample: central memory CD4+ T cells from blood. This TCR derives from a young woman in good health. The chain recombines TRBV7-3 with TRBJ2-5, with 9 bases fitting TRBD2. The CDR3 region has the DNA TGTGCCAGCAGCTTAACGATGGCTAGCGGGGAAGAGACCCAGTACTTC. Its translation is CASSLTMASGEETQYF.